This is a list of T cell receptor beta chains from one sample in a study of CD8 T cells in Susac syndrome. TCRdb reanalysed the immunoSEQ multiplex PCR reads using MiXCR and keeps one entry per CDR3 protein. In the table there are 300,000 or so distinct CDR3 sequences, 92% of which are singletons. Material: CD4+ T cells from PBMCs. The receptors were gathered from a human donor with multiple sclerosis. The CDR3 runs from the conserved cysteine through the conserved F or W. D genes are given only for firm matches. Size values are once, few and many counts, or a class for expanded clones, and some rows have none.

D,size,J,V,length,CDR3,DNA
NA,NA,TRBJ1-1,TRBV2,12,CASRVRRTEAFF,TGTGCCAGCAGGGTCAGGCGCACTGAAGCTTTCTTT
NA,NA,TRBJ2-7,TRBV2,14,CASRVSVSVYEQYF,TGTGCCAGCAGAGTGAGCGTTTCCGTCTACGAGCAGTACTTC
NA,once,TRBJ1-1,TRBV27,13,CASSFPGGAEAFF,TGTGCCAGCAGTTTTCCGGGGGGGGCTGAAGCTTTCTTT
NA,NA,TRBJ2-7,TRBV6-6,14,CASSYSRVSYEQYF,TGTGCCAGCAGTTACTCCCGGGTCTCCTACGAGCAGTACTTC
TRBD1,NA,TRBJ1-1,TRBV3-1,14,CASSQDLGQAEAFF,TGTGCCAGCAGCCAAGATTTAGGACAGGCTGAAGCTTTCTTT
NA,NA,TRBJ2-1,TRBV7-2,17,CASSLVPGSQSWDEQFF,TGTGCCAGCAGCTTAGTCCCAGGCTCCCAATCCTGGGATGAGCAGTTCTTC
NA,NA,TRBJ1-4,TRBV7-9,16,CASSLARRQSYEKLFF,TGTGCCAGCAGCTTAGCAAGGCGACAGAGTTATGAAAAACTGTTTTTT
NA,NA,TRBJ1-5,TRBV27,13,CASSSRGNQPQHF,TGTGCCAGCAGTTCGCGGGGGAACCAGCCCCAGCATTTT
NA,NA,TRBJ1-1,TRBV30,17,CAWSVRSLGVTMLKAFF,TGTGCCTGGAGTGTCCGATCCCTCGGAGTGACCATGCTGAAAGCTTTCTTT
TRBD2,NA,TRBJ2-2,TRBV14,19,CASSQEPGLAGGPTGELFF,TGTGCCAGCAGCCAAGAGCCGGGACTAGCGGGAGGGCCGACCGGGGAGCTGTTTTTT
NA,once,TRBJ2-6,TRBV4-1,23,CASSQDTKGVAYRVPSGANVLTF,TGCGCCAGCAGCCAAGATACGAAGGGGGTGGCGTACAGGGTCCCTTCTGGGGCCAACGTCCTGACTTTC
NA,NA,TRBJ1-1,TRBV18,15,CASSPDGGISTEAFF,TGTGCCAGCTCACCGGATGGAGGGATATCCACTGAAGCTTTCTTT
TRBD1,NA,TRBJ2-5,TRBV6-5,13,CASRGQDRETQYF,TGTGCCAGCAGAGGACAGGATCGGGAGACCCAGTACTTC
NA,NA,TRBJ2-7,TRBV6-4,16,CASRETIQGSSYEQYF,TGTGCCAGCAGGGAGACGATACAGGGCAGCTCCTACGAGCAGTACTTC
NA,few,TRBJ2-2,TRBV5-1,14,CASSLVVDTGELFF,TGCGCCAGCAGCTTGGTTGTGGACACCGGGGAGCTGTTTTTT
TRBD2,NA,TRBJ2-1,TRBV6-5,13,CASSPLSGLAAFF,TGTGCCAGCAGTCCCCTTTCGGGACTAGCGGCGTTCTTC
NA,once,TRBJ2-7,TRBV3-1,14,CASSQPGRFYEQYF,TGTGCCAGCAGCCAGCCGGGACGGTTTTACGAGCAGTACTTC
TRBD1,NA,TRBJ1-4,TRBV12-3/TRBV12-4,15,CASSRGTGYEEKLFF,TGTGCCAGCAGCCGCGGGACAGGGTACGAGGAAAAACTGTTTTTT
NA,NA,TRBJ1-6,TRBV30,14,CAWSVTGLNSPLHF,TGTGCCTGGAGTGTGACAGGATTGAATTCACCCCTCCACTTT
NA,NA,TRBJ2-2,TRBV2,14,CASRQDTNTGELFF,TGTGCCAGCAGGCAGGACACGAACACCGGGGAGCTGTTTTTT
TRBD1,NA,TRBJ2-2,TRBV24-1,19,CATSDPPGQGRGDTGELFF,TGTGCCACCAGTGACCCTCCGGGACAGGGGAGAGGGGACACCGGGGAGCTGTTTTTT
TRBD1,NA,TRBJ1-5,TRBV2,14,CASRDRQGGQPQHF,TGTGCCAGCAGGGATAGACAGGGTGGGCAGCCCCAGCATTTT
NA,NA,TRBJ2-7,TRBV9,17,CASSVGLGPATSYEQYF,TGTGCCAGCAGCGTAGGACTCGGACCGGCGACTTCCTACGAGCAGTACTTC
NA,NA,TRBJ2-7,TRBV6-5,16,CASSYDLGALPYEQYF,TGTGCCAGCAGTTATGACCTGGGGGCCCTTCCCTACGAGCAGTACTTC
NA,NA,TRBJ2-5,TRBV11-1,11,CASSNRETQYF,TGTGCCAGCAGCAACAGGGAGACCCAGTACTTC
NA,NA,TRBJ1-5,TRBV5-1,16,CASSPWGLDSNQPQHF,TGCGCCAGCAGCCCTTGGGGGCTCGATAGCAATCAGCCCCAGCATTTT
NA,NA,TRBJ2-1,TRBV18,16,CASSQLGTGIRDEQFF,TGTGCCAGCTCGCAGTTAGGTACAGGGATTCGCGATGAGCAGTTCTTC
TRBD1,NA,TRBJ2-5,TRBV6-1,15,CASSDLAGGRETQYF,TGTGCCAGCAGTGATTTAGCAGGGGGTCGAGAGACCCAGTACTTC
NA,NA,TRBJ2-3,TRBV29-1,14,CSVAAETYTDTQYF,TGCAGCGTTGCGGCCGAAACTTACACAGATACGCAGTATTTT
NA,NA,TRBJ2-6,TRBV7-9,14,CASDGRPGANVLTF,TGTGCCTCGGACGGACGACCTGGGGCCAACGTCCTGACTTTC
NA,once,TRBJ2-1,TRBV29-1,13,CSVCYVIGNEQFF,TGCAGCGTTTGTTATGTAATTGGCAATGAGCAGTTCTTC
NA,NA,TRBJ1-1,TRBV5-1,15,CASSLGARVNTEAFF,TGCGCCAGCAGCTTGGGGGCCAGGGTGAACACTGAAGCTTTCTTT
TRBD1,NA,TRBJ2-2,TRBV7-9,16,CASSLLGQGNTGELFF,TGTGCCAGCAGCTTACTGGGACAGGGAAATACCGGGGAGCTGTTTTTT
NA,NA,TRBJ2-5,TRBV5-1,13,CASTEPPQETQYF,TGCGCCAGCACAGAACCCCCCCAAGAGACCCAGTACTTC
TRBD2,NA,TRBJ2-1,TRBV7-3,18,CASSSPPGAGGHYNEQFF,TGTGCCAGCAGCTCCCCTCCGGGAGCGGGGGGCCACTACAATGAGCAGTTCTTC
TRBD2,NA,TRBJ2-1,TRBV7-9,15,CASTLLGGAYNEQFF,TGTGCCAGCACCTTATTGGGGGGGGCCTACAATGAGCAGTTCTTC
NA,few,TRBJ2-7,TRBV12-3/TRBV12-4,14,CASSSPGRSYEQYF,TGTGCCAGCAGTAGTCCGGGACGCTCCTACGAGCAGTACTTC
TRBD2,NA,TRBJ2-2,TRBV19,14,CASSFTSGSGELFF,TGTGCCAGTAGTTTCACTAGCGGGAGCGGGGAGCTGTTTTTT
NA,NA,TRBJ1-5,TRBV12-5,16,CASGSRGTGANQPQHF,TGTGCTAGTGGTTCCCGTGGGACCGGGGCCAATCAGCCCCAGCATTTT
NA,NA,TRBJ1-5,TRBV5-1,14,CASSLMGDNQPQHF,TGCGCCAGCAGCTTGATGGGGGACAATCAGCCCCAGCATTTT
NA,NA,TRBJ2-5,TRBV3-1,14,CASSQDPPVETQYF,TGTGCCAGCAGCCAAGACCCCCCGGTGGAGACCCAGTACTTC
NA,NA,TRBJ1-2,TRBV2,14,CASSDSTANYGYTF,TGTGCCAGCAGTGACTCGACAGCAAACTATGGCTACACCTTC
NA,NA,TRBJ2-7,TRBV20-1,14,CSARDLQNVYEQYF,TGCAGTGCTAGAGATCTACAAAATGTCTACGAGCAGTACTTC